This T cell receptor beta chain was retrieved from a study of cytomegalovirus exposure and HLA in healthy donors. In germline, CDR1 is KGHSH, CDR2 LQKENI. V was trimmed by 1 base and J by 8 bases, leaving 8 bases between them. The CDR3 sequence is 12 residues long. Sequenced by immunoSEQ multiplex PCR; TCRdb stores in-frame clones only, minus some. The table includes 300,000 to 400,000 clones, about nine tenths detected once. This TCR came from a woman aged 18-29 years in good health and CMV-seronegative. The chain carries TRBV18 and TRBJ1-2; D call uncertain. The sequenced material came from PBMCs. CDR3 DNA sequence: TGTGCCAGCTCACCACTCCCCCGGGGCTACACCTTC. This sequence encodes CASSPLPRGYTF.